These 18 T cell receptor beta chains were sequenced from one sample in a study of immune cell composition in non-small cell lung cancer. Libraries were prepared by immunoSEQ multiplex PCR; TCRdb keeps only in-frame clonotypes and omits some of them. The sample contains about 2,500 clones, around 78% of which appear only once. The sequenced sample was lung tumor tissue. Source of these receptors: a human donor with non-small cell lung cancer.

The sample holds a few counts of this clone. The CDR3 sequence is CASSPWGGGGETQYF. CDR3 coding DNA: TGTGCCAGCAGCCCATGGGGGGGTGGCGGGGAGACCCAGTACTTC. This chain connects TRBV9 to TRBJ2-5; 7 bases align to TRBD2. Trimming removed 4 bases from V and 5 bases from J; junction bases left unmatched: 11. Per germline, CDR1 SGDLS and CDR2 YYNGEE. The CDR3 is 15 residues long.

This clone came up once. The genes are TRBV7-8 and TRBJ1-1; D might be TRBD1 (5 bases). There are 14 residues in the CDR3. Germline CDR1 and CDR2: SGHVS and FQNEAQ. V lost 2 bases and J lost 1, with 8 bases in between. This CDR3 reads CASSLLTENTEAFF. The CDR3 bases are TGTGCCAGCAGCTTACTGACAGAGAACACTGAAGCTTTCTTT.

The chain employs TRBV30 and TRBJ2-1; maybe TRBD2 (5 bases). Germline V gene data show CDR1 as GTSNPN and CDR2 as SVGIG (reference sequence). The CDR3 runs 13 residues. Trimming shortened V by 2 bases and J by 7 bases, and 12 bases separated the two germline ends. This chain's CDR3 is CAWSTSGENEQFF. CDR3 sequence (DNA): TGTGCCTGGAGTACCAGTGGGGAGAATGAGCAGTTCTTC.

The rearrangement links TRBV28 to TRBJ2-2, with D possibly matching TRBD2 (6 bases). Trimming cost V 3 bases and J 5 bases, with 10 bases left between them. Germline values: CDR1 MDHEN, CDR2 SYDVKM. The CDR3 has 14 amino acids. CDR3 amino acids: CASSFFGGTGELFF. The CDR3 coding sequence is TGTGCCAGCAGTTTTTTCGGGGGAACCGGGGAGCTGTTTTTT.

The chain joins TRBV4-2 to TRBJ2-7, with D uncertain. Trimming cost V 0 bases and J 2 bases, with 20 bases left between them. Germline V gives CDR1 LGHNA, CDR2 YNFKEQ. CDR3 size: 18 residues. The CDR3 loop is CASSQESPEAVPTYEQYF. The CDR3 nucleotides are TGTGCCAGCAGCCAAGAATCCCCTGAGGCGGTCCCTACCTACGAGCAGTACTTC.

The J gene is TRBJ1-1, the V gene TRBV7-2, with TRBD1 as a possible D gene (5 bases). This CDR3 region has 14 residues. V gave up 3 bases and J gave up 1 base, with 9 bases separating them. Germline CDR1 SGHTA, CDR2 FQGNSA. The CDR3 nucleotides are TGTGCCAGCAGCTTCGGACACACGAACACTGAAGCTTTCTTT. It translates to CASSFGHTNTEAFF. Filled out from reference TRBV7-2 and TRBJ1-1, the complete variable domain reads GAGVSQSPSNKVTEKGKDVELRCDPISGHTALYWYRQSLGQGLEFLIYFQGNSAPDKSGLPSDRFSAERTGGSVSTLTIQRTQQEDSAVYLCASSFGHTNTEAFFGQGTRLTVV.

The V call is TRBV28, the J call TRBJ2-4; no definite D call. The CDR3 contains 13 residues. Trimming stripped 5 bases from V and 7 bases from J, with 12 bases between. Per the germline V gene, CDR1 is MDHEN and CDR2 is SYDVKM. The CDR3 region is CASSRSTENIQYF. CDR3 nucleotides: TGTGCCAGCAGTAGGTCAACGGAGAACATTCAGTACTTC.

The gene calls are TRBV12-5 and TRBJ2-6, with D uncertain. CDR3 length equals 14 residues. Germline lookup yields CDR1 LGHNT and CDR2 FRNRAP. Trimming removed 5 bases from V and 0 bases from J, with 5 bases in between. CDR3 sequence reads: CASGISSGANVLTF. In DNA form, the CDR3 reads TGTGCTAGTGGTATTAGCTCTGGGGCCAACGTCCTGACTTTC. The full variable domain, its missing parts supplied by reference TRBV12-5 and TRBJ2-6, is DARVTQTPRHKVTEMGQEVTMRCQPILGHNTVFWYRQTMMQGLELLAYFRNRAPLDDSGMPKDRFSAEMPDATLATLKIQPSEPRDSAVYFCASGISSGANVLTFGAGSRLTVL.

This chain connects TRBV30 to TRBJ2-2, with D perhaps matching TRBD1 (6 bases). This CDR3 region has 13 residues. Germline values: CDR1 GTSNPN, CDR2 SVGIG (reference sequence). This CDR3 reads CAFEGGVPGELFF. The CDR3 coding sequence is TGTGCTTTCGAAGGGGGAGTCCCCGGGGAGCTGTTTTTT.

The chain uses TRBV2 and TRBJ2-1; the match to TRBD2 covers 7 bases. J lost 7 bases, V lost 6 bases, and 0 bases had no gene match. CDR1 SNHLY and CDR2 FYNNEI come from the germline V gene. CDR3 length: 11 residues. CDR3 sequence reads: CASRRENEQFF. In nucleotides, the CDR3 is TGTGCCAGCAGGCGGGAGAATGAGCAGTTCTTC.

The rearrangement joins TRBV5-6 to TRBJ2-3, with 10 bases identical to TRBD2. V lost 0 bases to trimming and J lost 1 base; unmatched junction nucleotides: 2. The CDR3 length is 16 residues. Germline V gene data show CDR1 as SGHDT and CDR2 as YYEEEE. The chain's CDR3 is CASSLGLAGGTDTQYF. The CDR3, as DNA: TGTGCCAGCAGCTTGGGGCTAGCGGGAGGCACAGATACGCAGTATTTT.

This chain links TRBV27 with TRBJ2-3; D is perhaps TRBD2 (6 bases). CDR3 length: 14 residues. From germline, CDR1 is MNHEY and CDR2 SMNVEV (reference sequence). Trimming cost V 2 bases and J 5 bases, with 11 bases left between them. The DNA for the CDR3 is TGTGCCAGCAGTTTACGGAGGGATCGAGATACGCAGTATTTT. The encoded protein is CASSLRRDRDTQYF.

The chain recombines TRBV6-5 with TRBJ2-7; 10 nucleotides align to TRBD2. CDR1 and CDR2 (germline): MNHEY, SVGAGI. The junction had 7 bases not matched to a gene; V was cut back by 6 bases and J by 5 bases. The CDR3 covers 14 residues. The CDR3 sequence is CASRGIAGGHEQYF. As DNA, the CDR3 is TGTGCCAGCAGGGGCATAGCGGGAGGTCACGAGCAGTACTTC.

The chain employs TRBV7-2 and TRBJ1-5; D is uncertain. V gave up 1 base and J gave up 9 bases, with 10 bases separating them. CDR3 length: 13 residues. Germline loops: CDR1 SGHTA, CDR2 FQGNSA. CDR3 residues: CASSLDGGRPQHF. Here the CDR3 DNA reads TGTGCCAGCAGCTTAGACGGAGGGAGGCCCCAGCATTTT.

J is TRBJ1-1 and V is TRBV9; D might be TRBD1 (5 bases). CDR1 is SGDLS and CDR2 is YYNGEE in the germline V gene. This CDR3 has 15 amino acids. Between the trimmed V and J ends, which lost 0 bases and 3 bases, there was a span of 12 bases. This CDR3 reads CASSVGGGTDTEAFF. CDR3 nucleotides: TGTGCCAGCAGCGTAGGGGGGGGGACTGACACTGAAGCTTTCTTT.

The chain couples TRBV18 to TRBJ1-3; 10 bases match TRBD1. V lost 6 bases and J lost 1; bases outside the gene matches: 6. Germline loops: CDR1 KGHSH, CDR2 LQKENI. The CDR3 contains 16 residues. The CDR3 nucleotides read TGTGCCAGCTCGGCCGGGACAGGGGAGTCTGGAAACACCATATATTTT. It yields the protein CASSAGTGESGNTIYF.

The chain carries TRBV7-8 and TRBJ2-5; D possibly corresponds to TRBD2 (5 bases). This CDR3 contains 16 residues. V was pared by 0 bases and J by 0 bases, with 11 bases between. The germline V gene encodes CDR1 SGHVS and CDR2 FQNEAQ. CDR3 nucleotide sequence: TGTGCCAGCAGCTTAGCGCGTTTAGCGTACCAAGAGACCCAGTACTTC. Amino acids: CASSLARLAYQETQYF.

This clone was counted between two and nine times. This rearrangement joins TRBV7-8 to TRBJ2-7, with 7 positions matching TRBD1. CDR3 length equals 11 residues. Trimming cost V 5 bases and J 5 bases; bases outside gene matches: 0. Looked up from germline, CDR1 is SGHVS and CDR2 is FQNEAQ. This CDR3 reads CASSGTDEQYF. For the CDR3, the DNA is TGTGCCAGCAGCGGGACAGACGAGCAGTACTTC.